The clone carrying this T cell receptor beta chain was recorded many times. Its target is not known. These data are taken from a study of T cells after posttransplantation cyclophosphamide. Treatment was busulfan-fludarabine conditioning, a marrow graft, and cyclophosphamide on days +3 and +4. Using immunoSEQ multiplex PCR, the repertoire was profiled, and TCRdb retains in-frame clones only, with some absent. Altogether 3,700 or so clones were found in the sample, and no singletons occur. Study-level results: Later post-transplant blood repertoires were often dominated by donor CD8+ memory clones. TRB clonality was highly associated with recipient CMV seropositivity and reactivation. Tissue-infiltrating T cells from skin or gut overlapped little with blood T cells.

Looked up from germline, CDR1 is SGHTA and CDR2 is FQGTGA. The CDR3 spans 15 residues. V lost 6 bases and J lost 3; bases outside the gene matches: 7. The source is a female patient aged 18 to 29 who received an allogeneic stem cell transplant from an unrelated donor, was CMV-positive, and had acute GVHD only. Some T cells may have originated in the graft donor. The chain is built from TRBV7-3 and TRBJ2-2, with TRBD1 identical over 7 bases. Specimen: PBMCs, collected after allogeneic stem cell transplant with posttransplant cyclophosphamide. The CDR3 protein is CASSPTGADTGELFF. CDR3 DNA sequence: TGTGCCAGCAGTCCTACAGGGGCGGACACCGGGGAGCTGTTTTTT.